This T cell receptor (beta chain) appears in the sequencing data of a study of blood T cells in healthy people across ages. Extraction yielded at least 6 micrograms of total RNA per sample. This clonotype has at least ten counts. This could be a read error, since a much larger clone is one nucleotide away. The CDR3 runs to 17 residues. V lost 2 bases, J lost 7 bases, and 13 bases stayed unmatched. CDR1 and CDR2 (germline): SGHVS, FQNEAQ. Next came a second PCR, run for about 6 to 11 cycles, which used a sample-barcoded 5' primer along with a J-beta primer mix. Researchers report that each sample yielded at least 3 million CDR3-containing paired-end reads. Via MiXCR, TCRdb re-called the 5' RACE reads, giving one row per CDR3 protein. The profile shows 790,000 or so distinct CDR3 sequences, about 46% of them singletons.

The sequence was obtained from a man older than 75 in good health. The sequencing sample was made of blood. V is TRBV7-8 and J is TRBJ2-7; TRBD2 agrees at 11 bases. This chain's CDR3 is CASSLSLGTSGNNEQYF. The CDR3 DNA is TGTGCCAGCAGCTTAAGTCTAGGGACTAGCGGTAACAATGAGCAGTACTTC.